What follows describes a single TCR beta chain. No antigen is known for it. Trimming stripped 10 bases from V and 0 bases from J, with 7 bases between. This CDR3 is 12 amino acids long. The germline CDR1 and CDR2 sequences are MNHNS and SASEGT. The primer mix had 60 Vbeta and 13 Jbeta primers. The repertoire was sequenced with immunoSEQ multiplex PCR; TCRdb's copy has only in-frame clones and lacks some. Among about 160,000 clones, approximately 80% were seen once, and the ten largest hold approximately 2%. These data belong to a study of cytomegalovirus exposure and HLA in healthy donors. Study-wide findings and caveats: TCR beta V- and J-gene trimming, according to a later analysis, was linked to a missense DCLRE1C variant. Presence/absence analyses assumed roughly uniform sequencing depth across donors, which may not hold.

The sample comprised PBMCs. The receptor comes from a young woman in good health and CMV-seronegative. The chain employs TRBV6-1 and TRBJ1-5; D call uncertain. The CDR3 nucleotides read TGTGCCACCTCAGGTAGCAATCAGCCCCAGCATTTT. It translates to CATSGSNQPQHF.